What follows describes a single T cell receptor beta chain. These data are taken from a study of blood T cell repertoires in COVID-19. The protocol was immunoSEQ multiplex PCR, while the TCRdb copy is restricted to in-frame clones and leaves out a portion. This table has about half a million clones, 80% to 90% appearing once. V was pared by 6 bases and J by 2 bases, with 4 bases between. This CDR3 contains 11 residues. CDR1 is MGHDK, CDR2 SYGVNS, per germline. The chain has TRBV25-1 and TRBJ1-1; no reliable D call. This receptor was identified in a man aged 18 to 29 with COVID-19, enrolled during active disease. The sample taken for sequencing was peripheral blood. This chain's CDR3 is CASRRNTEAFF. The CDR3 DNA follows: TGTGCCAGCAGGCGAAACACTGAAGCTTTCTTT.